The 26 T cell receptor beta chains below come from one sample, sequenced in a study of T cells in Graves' hyperthyroidism and ophthalmopathy. Amplification yielded TCR beta CDR3 regions, with RNA transcripts as the source. Carried out on the TCR CDR3, a first-round RT-PCR used the HTBI primer set. MiXCR, applied by TCRdb to the multiplex PCR reads, yields one record per CDR3 protein. The sample consists of about 290,000 distinct CDR3 sequences, about 14% of them appearing once. Sequencing was carried out using blood. The receptors stem from a woman in her thirties with Graves' hyperthyroidism that later progressed to Graves' ophthalmopathy.

This clonotype was picked up many times. The chain links TRBV20-1 to TRBJ1-1; no reliable D call. The CDR3 contains 12 residues. Germline values: CDR1 DFQATT, CDR2 SNEGSKA (reference sequence). Deletions cut 6 bases from V and 4 bases from J, with 12 bases between. CDR3 sequence reads: CSAAPRSTEAFF. For the CDR3, the DNA is TGCAGTGCAGCCCCCCGCAGCACTGAAGCTTTCTTT.

There are many counts of this clonotype. This chain links TRBV15 with TRBJ2-2, with D uncertain. V shed 3 bases and J shed 1 base, with 12 bases lying between them. Germline lookup yields CDR1 LNHNV and CDR2 YYDKDF (reference sequence). The CDR3 covers 16 residues. CDR3 sequence: CATSSWSSGNTGELFF. In nucleotides, the CDR3 is TGTGCCACCAGCAGTTGGAGTTCGGGGAACACCGGGGAGCTGTTTTTT. Drawing the rest from reference TRBV15 and TRBJ2-2, the complete variable domain is DAMVIQNPRYQVTQFGKPVTLSCSQTLNHNVMYWYQQKSSQAPKLLFHYYDKDFNNEADTPDNFQSRRPNTSFCFLDIRSPGLGDTAMYLCATSSWSSGNTGELFFGEGSRLTVL.

This clonotype occurred many times. This chain uses TRBV30 with TRBJ2-5, with a tentative D call TRBD1 (5 bases). Per the germline V gene, CDR1 is GTSNPN and CDR2 is SVGIG (reference sequence). CDR3 length equals 14 residues. Trimming left V 6 bases short and J 1 base short, with 15 bases between. The CDR3: CACQDTNAQETQYF. DNA of the CDR3: TGTGCCTGTCAGGACACTAACGCCCAAGAGACCCAGTACTTC.

J is TRBJ2-3 and V is TRBV19; D unclear. The CDR3 has 11 residues. The V gene lost 7 bases and the J gene lost 4 bases, with 6 bases spanning the gap. The germline CDR1 and CDR2 sequences are LNHDA and SQIVND (reference sequence). The CDR3 region has the DNA TGTGCCAGTAAAGAAGCAGATACGCAGTATTTT. This encodes CASKEADTQYF. Full variable domain (outside the CDR3, taken from reference TRBV19 and TRBJ2-3): DGGITQSPKYLFRKEGQNVTLSCEQNLNHDAMYWYRQDPGQGLRLIYYSQIVNDFQKGDIAEGYSVSREKKESFPLTVTSAQKNPTAFYLCASKEADTQYFGPGTRLTVL.

The rearrangement links TRBV27 to TRBJ2-5; D call uncertain. Trimming pared 0 bases from V and 9 bases from J, leaving 11 bases between. CDR3 length: 13 amino acids. Germline CDR1 MNHEY, CDR2 SMNVEV (reference sequence). CDR3 residues: CASSLSPLVPQYF. DNA for the CDR3: TGTGCCAGCAGTTTATCGCCCCTAGTGCCCCAGTACTTC.

The chain has TRBV6-1 and TRBJ2-1; D not certain. Germline CDR1 is MNHNS and CDR2 is SASEGT. The CDR3 loop spans 12 amino acids. V lost 4 bases to trimming and J lost 3 bases, with 4 bases between them. CDR3 protein: CASSGNYNEQFF. Written as DNA, the CDR3 is TGTGCCAGCAGTGGAAACTACAATGAGCAGTTCTTC.

The V call is TRBV7-9, the J call TRBJ2-1; D not resolved. The length of the CDR3 is 13 residues. Germline CDR1 and CDR2: SEHNR and FQNEAQ (reference sequence). The V end was cut by 0 bases, the J end by 10 bases, with 10 bases between. The CDR3 sequence: CASSLAGFGEQFF. CDR3 in DNA: TGTGCCAGCAGCTTAGCAGGGTTTGGGGAGCAGTTCTTC.

This clonotype was detected many times. The rearrangement uses TRBV27 and TRBJ1-1; D call uncertain. The CDR3 sequence is 16 residues long. CDR1 is MNHEY and CDR2 is SMNVEV in the germline V gene (reference sequence). Trimming took off 5 bases at V and 2 bases at J, with 18 bases between the two ends. The CDR3 sequence: CASSARANWYNTEAFF. CDR3 DNA: TGTGCCAGCAGTGCCCGGGCCAACTGGTACAACACTGAAGCTTTCTTT.

This clonotype appeared many times. This chain connects TRBV14 to TRBJ1-2; D call uncertain. V was trimmed by 0 bases and J by 4 bases, leaving 9 bases between them. The CDR3 totals 14 residues. CDR1 and CDR2 from the germline V gene are SGHDN and FVKESK. The CDR3 region is CASSQEGWTYGYTF. The DNA of the CDR3 is TGTGCCAGCAGCCAAGAAGGGTGGACCTATGGCTACACCTTC.

The gene calls are TRBV6-2 or TRBV6-3 and TRBJ2-7; D gene unclear. Trimming removed 6 bases at V and 1 base at J, with 13 bases between. This CDR3 is 14 amino acids long. Germline loops: CDR1 MNHEY, CDR2 SVGEGT. Here the CDR3 DNA reads TGTGCCAGCAGACCGACCGGGTATTCCTACGAGCAGTACTTC. Amino acids: CASRPTGYSYEQYF.

This clonotype was counted many times. CDR3 region: CASSESKGIIAKNIQYF. The CDR3, as DNA: TGTGCCAGCAGTGAATCGAAAGGGATCATAGCCAAAAACATTCAGTACTTC. The rearrangement links TRBV2 to TRBJ2-4; D gene ambiguous. The V and J ends lost 2 bases and 0 bases respectively, with 14 bases between them. The CDR3 covers 17 residues. Looked up from germline, CDR1 is SNHLY and CDR2 is FYNNEI. The whole variable domain, remainder taken from reference TRBV2 and TRBJ2-4, is EPEVTQTPSHQVTQMGQEVILRCVPISNHLYFYWYRQILGQKVEFLVSFYNNEISEKSEIFDDQFSVERPDGSNFTLKIRSTKLEDSAMYFCASSESKGIIAKNIQYFGAGTRLSVL.

This clonotype turned up a few times. The genes are TRBV27 and TRBJ2-7, with D perhaps TRBD1 (6 bases). The germline CDR1 and CDR2 sequences are MNHEY and SMNVEV (reference sequence). The CDR3 is made up of 12 amino acids. The ends were cut back, 8 bases at V and 2 bases at J, with 10 bases in the middle. CDR3 DNA sequence: TGTGCCAGCGGGTGGACAGCCTACGAGCAGTACTTC. It encodes CASGWTAYEQYF.

This clonotype was recorded at least ten times. The chain is built from TRBV7-2 and TRBJ1-3, with D possibly matching TRBD1 (5 bases). The V gene's germline CDR1 is SGHTA and CDR2 FQGNSA. Trimming pared 5 bases from V and 4 bases from J, leaving 15 bases between. The CDR3 length is 15 residues. CDR3 nucleotide sequence: TGTGCCAGCAGCCCCCGACAGCCTGGAGGAAACACCATATATTTT. It yields the protein CASSPRQPGGNTIYF.

This clonotype appeared many times. The chain couples TRBV3-1 to TRBJ2-1; 8 bases line up with TRBD2. V shed 6 bases, J shed 7 bases, and the junction held 14 bases outside the gene matches. The germline V gene encodes CDR1 LGHDT and CDR2 YNNKEL (reference sequence). This CDR3 comprises 16 residues. This CDR3 reads CASSHYTTSELNEQFF. CDR3 DNA sequence: TGTGCCAGCAGTCATTACACGACTAGCGAGTTGAATGAGCAGTTCTTC.

The chain carries TRBV7-8 and TRBJ1-3; D is possibly TRBD1 (6 bases). The V end lost 6 bases, the J end lost 1 base, and 13 bases lay between the germline ends. Germline-derived CDR1 and CDR2 are SGHVS and FQNEAQ. CDR3 length equals 15 residues. The CDR3 reads CASRSTGFSGNTIYF. The DNA for the CDR3 is TGTGCCAGCAGAAGTACAGGGTTTTCTGGAAACACCATATATTTT.

This clonotype was observed at least ten times. J is TRBJ2-5 and V is TRBV11-2; TRBD2 might be the D (5 bases). The V end was cut by 1 base, the J end by 3 bases, with 15 bases between. The length of the CDR3 is 16 residues. Germline loops: CDR1 SGHAT, CDR2 FQNNGV. CDR3 DNA: TGTGCCAGCAGCTTAGTTCCTAGCTGGCGGGAAGAGACCCAGTACTTC. Translation: CASSLVPSWREETQYF.

This clonotype was observed a few times. The gene calls are TRBV4-1 and TRBJ2-7, with TRBD2 matching over 8 bases. Germline-derived CDR1 and CDR2 are MGHRA and YSYEKL. V shed 3 bases and J 4 bases; nucleotides not matched to a gene: 5. This CDR3 is built from 14 residues. CDR3: CASSHPGLVYEQYF. DNA for the CDR3: TGCGCCAGCAGCCATCCGGGACTAGTGTACGAGCAGTACTTC.

This clonotype was observed many times. The chain couples TRBV28 to TRBJ1-6; maybe TRBD1 (5 bases). Trimming removed 5 bases at V and 8 bases at J, with 13 bases between. Per germline, CDR1 MDHEN and CDR2 SYDVKM. This CDR3 is built from 14 residues. CDR3 nucleotides: TGTGCCAGCAGTCCCTACGAGGGGTATTCACCCCTCCACTTT. Translation gives CASSPYEGYSPLHF.

As regards this clonotype: This may be a read error: a much more frequent sequence differs by one nucleotide. The CDR3 region is CAISDTPGTGSGDTIYF. As DNA, the CDR3 is TGTGCCATCAGTGATACCCCCGGGACCGGATCTGGAGACACCATATATTTT. This chain uses TRBV10-3 with TRBJ1-3; D is perhaps TRBD1 (5 bases). Germline V CDR1 and CDR2: ENHRY, SYGVKD. This CDR3 comprises 17 residues.

This clonotype has ten or more counts. The V gene is TRBV4-2, the J gene TRBJ2-7, with no clear D. The germline V gene has CDR1 LGHNA and CDR2 YNFKEQ. This CDR3 has 14 residues. V gave up 0 bases and J gave up 7 bases, with 13 bases separating them. The CDR3 DNA is TGTGCCAGCAGCCAAGATCCCCTAGGGTTTGAGCAGTACTTC. It is translated as CASSQDPLGFEQYF.

This sequence joins TRBV7-9 and TRBJ1-1; TRBD1 matches 7 bases. V lost 5 bases, J lost 5 bases, and 5 bases stayed unmatched. The germline CDR1 and CDR2 sequences are SEHNR and FQNEAQ (reference sequence). The CDR3 is 13 residues long. This CDR3 reads CASSPGGETEAFF. The CDR3 DNA reads TGTGCCAGCAGCCCAGGGGGTGAAACTGAAGCTTTCTTT.

Here the CDR3 reads CAPGGLYGYTF. Written as DNA, the CDR3 is TGTGCCCCCGGGGGGTTATATGGCTACACCTTC. The rearrangement uses TRBV27 and TRBJ1-2; D is possibly TRBD1 (5 bases). The CDR3 totals 11 residues. The V gene lost 11 bases and the J gene lost 5 bases, with 12 bases spanning the gap. CDR1 is MNHEY and CDR2 is SMNVEV in the germline V gene (reference sequence).

This clonotype was recorded a few times. The chain joins TRBV5-6 to TRBJ2-1; 7 bases agree with TRBD2. With 6 bases clipped from V and 8 bases from J, the junction kept 5 bases outside the gene matches. Per germline, CDR1 SGHDT and CDR2 YYEEEE. This CDR3 is built from 12 residues. In DNA, the CDR3 is TGTGCCAGCAACCCCGGGGGGTATGAGCAGTTCTTC. As protein: CASNPGGYEQFF.

This chain connects TRBV4-3 to TRBJ1-5; perhaps TRBD1 as D (6 bases). Trimming pared 0 bases from V and 6 bases from J, leaving 12 bases between. The V gene's germline CDR1 is LGHNA and CDR2 YSLEER. CDR3 length: 15 amino acids. CDR3: CASSQDGGAGQPQHF. CDR3 coding DNA: TGCGCCAGCAGCCAAGACGGGGGCGCGGGTCAGCCCCAGCATTTT.

This clonotype was observed many times. V gene TRBV28 combines with J gene TRBJ1-1; D is perhaps TRBD1 (5 bases). Trimming removed 6 bases at V and 0 bases at J, with 8 bases between. This CDR3 region has 13 residues. The V gene's germline CDR1 is MDHEN and CDR2 SYDVKM. The CDR3 protein is CASSRGMNTEAFF. The CDR3 bases are TGTGCCAGCAGCCGGGGGATGAACACTGAAGCTTTCTTT.

This clonotype was observed a handful of times. The J gene is TRBJ1-3, the V gene TRBV6-1; no clear D gene. In germline, CDR1 is MNHNS, CDR2 SASEGT. This CDR3 region has 11 residues. The DNA of the CDR3 is TGTGCTCACGCCTCTGGAAACACCATATATTTT. Translating it yields CAHASGNTIYF.